This T cell receptor beta chain was obtained from a study of blood T cell repertoires in COVID-19. In the study overall: PBMCs, B-cell-depleted T cells, or T cells provided the cDNA or gDNA that made up the material.

This clone was counted a single time. The CDR3 extends over 15 amino acids. CDR1 and CDR2 (germline): LNHNV, YYDKDF (reference sequence). The J segment lost 0 bases and the V segment lost 3 bases, leaving 5 bases of the junction unmatched. Produced via immunoSEQ multiplex PCR; TCRdb's table is partial and in-frame only. The table has approximately 140,000 clones, roughly 76% seen once; the top ten hold 10% to 15%. The TCR was taken from an elderly man with acute or convalescent COVID-19. The chain combines TRBV15 with TRBJ2-7; 7 nucleotides line up with TRBD2. The sample consisted of peripheral blood. The CDR3 here is CATSSQAGSSYEQYF. The CDR3 DNA reads TGTGCCACCAGCAGTCAAGCGGGGAGCTCCTACGAGCAGTACTTC. The full variable domain, with the rest looked up from reference TRBV15 and TRBJ2-7, is DAMVIQNPRYQVTQFGKPVTLSCSQTLNHNVMYWYQQKSSQAPKLLFHYYDKDFNNEADTPDNFQSRRPNTSFCFLDIRSPGLGDTAMYLCATSSQAGSSYEQYFGPGTRLTVT.